Reported below is one T cell receptor beta chain. The count of this clone is one. What antigen it recognizes has not been identified. No quality values exist for individual bases; no much larger clone is one base distant. CDR1 and CDR2 (GTSNPN, SVGIG) derive from the germline V gene (reference sequence). V is shortened by 1 base, J by 5 bases, and the region joining them spans 7 bases. Spanning cysteine to phenylalanine, the CDR3 consists of 12 amino acids. Only CDR3 DNA remains: 36 bases, in frame from the first base. To sequence the TCRbeta CDR3 region, genomic DNA was isolated from the sorted cells. The immunoSEQ Assay was used for sequencing of TCRbeta CDR3 regions. TCRdb took this table from immuneACCESS and kept in-frame rearrangements with V and J called. Such tables lack part of the clones; where checked against another copy, unresolved V genes explain under half of the gap, and the rest is unexplained. The sample records fewer than 80,000 clones, approximately 85% of which are singletons. The ten largest clones capture 0.5% to 0.85% of the sample.

These data originate in a study of OX40 agonist ivuxolimab in advanced cancers. Turning to the overall study: Ivuxolimab was a fully human IgG2 agonistic monoclonal antibody targeting the costimulatory receptor OX40 (CD134). Among the roughly 50 dose-escalation patients, roughly 20 had hepatocellular carcinoma, about 15 melanoma, 9 renal cell carcinoma and 9 head and neck cancer. Three dose-escalation patients achieved partial responses, one with hepatocellular carcinoma and two with cutaneous melanoma. Intravenous ivuxolimab was administered to patients every 2 weeks at six dose levels: 0.01, 0.1, 0.3, 1.5, 3 and 10 mg/kg. In the dose-escalation cohort, 75% to 85% of patients were male, and the mean age was roughly 60 years with a range of about 20 to 79. Peripheral TCRbeta sequencing aimed to test whether ivuxolimab altered TCR sequence diversity and caused clonal T-cell expansion. Patients were allowed to have had prior anti-PD-1, anti-PD-L1 or anti-CTLA-4 therapy, and approximately 41% of the dose-escalation patients had previously received checkpoint inhibitors. The paper describes the monotherapy dose-escalation part (N of about 47 patients) of the phase I trial of ivuxolimab.

Patients with a history of autoimmune disease or receiving systemic immunosuppression were excluded from the trial. Peripheral blood for TCR sequencing was drawn from every dose cohort at baseline, at cycle 4 day 1 and at cycle 7 day 1. Samples were obtained from an open-label, multicenter, first-in-human phase I dose-escalation trial of ivuxolimab. The trial enrolled adults with locally advanced or metastatic head and neck squamous cell, hepatocellular, melanoma or renal cell carcinoma. CD4+ and CD8+ T cells were sorted separately from peripheral blood before TCR sequencing. What the work shows at the level of the full study, not this receptor alone: At doses from 0.1 to 3.0 mg/kg, clonal expansion was seen in both CD4+ and CD8+ blood T cells between baseline and week 6. Low levels of normalized T-cell clonal expansion were also seen in some patients who did not respond. The antigen specificity of the peripheral T cells that underwent clonal expansion was not determined. In partial responders in the 0.1-3.0 mg/kg groups, normalized peripheral clonal expansion was found to be among the lowest, especially among CD8+ T cells. After ivuxolimab, expanded clones were on average more numerous among CD8+ T cells than among CD4+ T cells.

The rearranged segments are TRBV30 and TRBJ2-3, and TRBD2 may be the D gene, going by 5 matching bases. The receptor comes from an adult with an advanced solid tumor such as melanoma, head and neck, liver or kidney cancer. The sequences come from CD4+ or CD8+ T cells sorted from blood, collected in a trial of the OX40 agonist ivuxolimab. The CDR3 protein sequence reads: CAWSGAGDTQYF. The nucleotide sequence reads TGTGCCTGGAGTGGGGCGGGAGATACGCAGTATTTT.